The rows below give T cell receptor beta chains drawn from one sample of a study of blood T cells in healthy people across ages. TCRdb re-analysed the 5' RACE reads in MiXCR, keeping a single row per CDR3 protein. The repertoire holds about 1.5 million distinct CDR3 sequences, with less than 45% as singletons. The sequenced sample consisted of blood. These receptors were collected from a woman younger than 30 in good health. The CDR3 runs from the conserved cysteine through the conserved F or W. A D gene is named only where the DNA matches it firmly. A row's size may be missing; if present it is once, few, many or a size class.

D gene: TRBD2
clone size: NA
V gene: TRBV6-2/TRBV6-3
J gene: TRBJ2-7
CDR3 DNA: TGTGCCAGCAGTCACGCGCGGGAGGCCCTCTACTACGAGCAGTACTTC
CDR3 protein: CASSHAREALYYEQYF

D gene: NA
clone size: NA
V gene: TRBV5-8
J gene: TRBJ1-5
CDR3 DNA: TGTGCCAGCAGCACAGGGCGGCGTCAGCCCCAGCATTTT
CDR3 protein: CASSTGRRQPQHF

D gene: NA
clone size: few
V gene: TRBV12-3/TRBV12-4
J gene: TRBJ1-1
CDR3 DNA: TGTGCCAGCAGCGCCTTCGGATCTTTGAACACTGAAGCTTTCTTT
CDR3 protein: CASSAFGSLNTEAFF

D gene: TRBD1
clone size: few
V gene: TRBV6-6
J gene: TRBJ2-4
CDR3 DNA: TGTGCCAGCAGACCAGACAGGGTAAACATTCAGTACTTC
CDR3 protein: CASRPDRVNIQYF

D gene: TRBD2
clone size: NA
V gene: TRBV10-3
J gene: TRBJ2-3
CDR3 DNA: TGTGCCATCAGTGATCGGCGAACTAGCGGCAGCACAGATACGCAGTATTTT
CDR3 protein: CAISDRRTSGSTDTQYF

D gene: TRBD2
clone size: few
V gene: TRBV29-1
J gene: TRBJ2-3
CDR3 DNA: TGCAGCGTTGAACGCGGGGGGCGTGGAGATACGCAGTATTTT
CDR3 protein: CSVERGGRGDTQYF

D gene: NA
clone size: NA
V gene: TRBV6-1
J gene: TRBJ1-1
CDR3 DNA: TGTGCCAGCAAGCGGGCCGCACTCACTGAAGCTTTCTTT
CDR3 protein: CASKRAALTEAFF

D gene: TRBD2
clone size: NA
V gene: TRBV4-2
J gene: TRBJ2-1
CDR3 DNA: TGTGCCAGCAGCCTAGAACTAACGGGACTAGCGGGGTATGAGCAGTTCTTC
CDR3 protein: CASSLELTGLAGYEQFF

D gene: NA
clone size: few
V gene: TRBV7-9
J gene: TRBJ2-7
CDR3 DNA: TGTGCCAGCAGCTTAACCAAGGCCAACGAGCAGTACTTC
CDR3 protein: CASSLTKANEQYF

D gene: NA
clone size: few
V gene: TRBV28
J gene: TRBJ1-5
CDR3 DNA: TGTGCCAGCAGCCCAGACGGACAGAGCAATCAGCCCCAGCATTTT
CDR3 protein: CASSPDGQSNQPQHF

D gene: TRBD1
clone size: few
V gene: TRBV28
J gene: TRBJ2-7
CDR3 DNA: TGTGCCAGCAGTTTATCCCTCGGGACAGGATTTTCCTACGAGCAGTACTTC
CDR3 protein: CASSLSLGTGFSYEQYF

D gene: TRBD2
clone size: NA
V gene: TRBV7-8
J gene: TRBJ2-3
CDR3 DNA: TGTGCCAGCAGCCTGGGACTAGCGGGGGGTACCGGCTGGCATACGCAGTATTTT
CDR3 protein: CASSLGLAGGTGWHTQYF

D gene: TRBD2
clone size: many
V gene: TRBV24-1
J gene: TRBJ2-1
CDR3 DNA: TGTGCCACCAGTGATGCGGCTAGCGGACCATCCAATGAGCAGTTCTTC
CDR3 protein: CATSDAASGPSNEQFF

D gene: NA
clone size: few
V gene: TRBV7-7
J gene: TRBJ2-5
CDR3 DNA: TGTGCTAGCAGCTTAGTGGGGCCGGGAGAGACCCAGTACTTC
CDR3 protein: CASSLVGPGETQYF

D gene: TRBD2
clone size: NA
V gene: TRBV7-7
J gene: TRBJ2-2
CDR3 DNA: TGTGCTAGCAGCCTTAGCGGGGCTACCGGGGAGCTGTTTTTT
CDR3 protein: CASSLSGATGELFF

D gene: TRBD2
clone size: NA
V gene: TRBV20-1
J gene: TRBJ2-3
CDR3 DNA: TGCAGTGCTCGTCCCGGGACTAGCGGGAGAGCTGGGGGAGATACGCAGTATTTT
CDR3 protein: CSARPGTSGRAGGDTQYF

D gene: NA
clone size: NA
V gene: TRBV28
J gene: TRBJ2-1
CDR3 DNA: TGTGCCAGCAGTGCCCCTGCCGGCAATGAGCAGTTCTTC
CDR3 protein: CASSAPAGNEQFF

D gene: NA
clone size: NA
V gene: TRBV4-3
J gene: TRBJ1-1
CDR3 DNA: TGCGTCAGCAGCCCAGAGGGATTAGGGAACACTGAAGCTTTCTTT
CDR3 protein: CVSSPEGLGNTEAFF

D gene: NA
clone size: NA
V gene: TRBV7-6
J gene: TRBJ2-7
CDR3 DNA: TGTGCCAGCCAATTCGGGAACTCCTACGAGCAGTACTTC
CDR3 protein: CASQFGNSYEQYF

D gene: NA
clone size: few
V gene: TRBV21-1
J gene: TRBJ2-1
CDR3 DNA: TGTGCCAGCAGCACCTCCCATCTAGGGAACAGGTCCAACAATGAGCAGTTCTTC
CDR3 protein: CASSTSHLGNRSNNEQFF

D gene: TRBD1
clone size: once
V gene: TRBV20-1
J gene: TRBJ1-2
CDR3 DNA: TGCAGTGCTAAAGTGGCAGGGGGGATCGGTGGCTACACCTTC
CDR3 protein: CSAKVAGGIGGYTF

D gene: NA
clone size: NA
V gene: TRBV7-2
J gene: TRBJ1-3
CDR3 DNA: TGTGCCAGCAGCTTTGAACTGACTACTTTCTCTGGAAACACCATATATTTT
CDR3 protein: CASSFELTTFSGNTIYF

D gene: TRBD2
clone size: NA
V gene: TRBV10-3
J gene: TRBJ2-3
CDR3 DNA: TGTGCCATCAGTGAGTCACCTAGCGGGTGGGATACGCAGTATTTT
CDR3 protein: CAISESPSGWDTQYF

D gene: NA
clone size: NA
V gene: TRBV6-2/TRBV6-3
J gene: TRBJ1-5
CDR3 DNA: TGTGCCAGCAGTTGGACTTCTTGGAATCAGCCCCAGCATTTT
CDR3 protein: CASSWTSWNQPQHF

D gene: NA
clone size: NA
V gene: TRBV6-2/TRBV6-3
J gene: TRBJ1-5
CDR3 DNA: TGTGCCAGCAGTTATCCGGGGGAAGGCAATCAGCCCCAGCATTTT
CDR3 protein: CASSYPGEGNQPQHF

D gene: TRBD1
clone size: NA
V gene: TRBV20-1
J gene: TRBJ1-2
CDR3 DNA: TGCAGTGCTAGAGATCGGGACAGGGTCTGGGGCTACACCTTC
CDR3 protein: CSARDRDRVWGYTF

D gene: NA
clone size: NA
V gene: TRBV7-9
J gene: TRBJ2-7
CDR3 DNA: TGTGCCAGCAGCTTTCCGGGGGACAGTTACTACAATGAGCAGTACTTC
CDR3 protein: CASSFPGDSYYNEQYF

D gene: TRBD1
clone size: NA
V gene: TRBV4-1
J gene: TRBJ2-7
CDR3 DNA: TGCGCCAGCAGCCAATCAACAATAGAAGGACAGGGAAATTTTTACGAGCAGTACTTC
CDR3 protein: CASSQSTIEGQGNFYEQYF

D gene: NA
clone size: NA
V gene: TRBV25-1
J gene: TRBJ1-4
CDR3 DNA: TGTGCCAGCTCGAACCCCTCAACTAATGAAAAACTGTTTTTT
CDR3 protein: CASSNPSTNEKLFF

D gene: NA
clone size: NA
V gene: TRBV7-9
J gene: TRBJ1-2
CDR3 DNA: TGTGCCAGCAGCACGGCATGGTCAGGGGAATTCTATGGCTACACCTTC
CDR3 protein: CASSTAWSGEFYGYTF

D gene: NA
clone size: NA
V gene: TRBV25-1
J gene: TRBJ1-4
CDR3 DNA: TGTGCCAGCAGTGACTCCCTCTGGGATGAAAAACTGTTTTTT
CDR3 protein: CASSDSLWDEKLFF

D gene: NA
clone size: few
V gene: TRBV4-1
J gene: TRBJ2-1
CDR3 DNA: TGCGCCAGCAGCCAAGATCGGTCGGGAGTGCCCTACAATGAGCAGTTCTTC
CDR3 protein: CASSQDRSGVPYNEQFF

D gene: TRBD1
clone size: NA
V gene: TRBV7-2
J gene: TRBJ1-5
CDR3 DNA: TGTGCCGGCAGCTTAGACAGGGGGCTGGGCAATCAGCCCCAGCATTTT
CDR3 protein: CAGSLDRGLGNQPQHF

D gene: NA
clone size: NA
V gene: TRBV5-1
J gene: TRBJ2-1
CDR3 DNA: TGCGCCAGCAGCTTGCCGGGGGACGAGCAGTTCTTC
CDR3 protein: CASSLPGDEQFF

D gene: NA
clone size: NA
V gene: TRBV20-1
J gene: TRBJ2-7
CDR3 DNA: TGCAGTGCTAGTTCGGACAGAGACTACGAGCAGTACTTC
CDR3 protein: CSASSDRDYEQYF

D gene: NA
clone size: few
V gene: TRBV10-3
J gene: TRBJ2-1
CDR3 DNA: TGTGCCATCAGGGGGACTTCTCCTACCTCCTACAATGAGCAGTTCTTC
CDR3 protein: CAIRGTSPTSYNEQFF

D gene: TRBD2
clone size: NA
V gene: TRBV18
J gene: TRBJ2-1
CDR3 DNA: TGTGCCAGCTCCCCACAGACTAGCGGCAATGAGCAGTTCTTC
CDR3 protein: CASSPQTSGNEQFF

D gene: NA
clone size: NA
V gene: TRBV4-3
J gene: TRBJ2-7
CDR3 DNA: TGCGCCAGCAGCCAAGATAGGAGAGGGAAGCTCTACGAGCAGTACTTC
CDR3 protein: CASSQDRRGKLYEQYF

D gene: NA
clone size: many
V gene: TRBV2
J gene: TRBJ1-2
CDR3 DNA: TGTGCCAGCAGTGAACTTAACTATGGCTACACCTTC
CDR3 protein: CASSELNYGYTF

D gene: NA
clone size: few
V gene: TRBV27
J gene: TRBJ1-2
CDR3 DNA: TGTGCCACCAAACCGGGGGCTTGGCGATACTATGGCTACACCTTC
CDR3 protein: CATKPGAWRYYGYTF

D gene: TRBD2
clone size: many
V gene: TRBV4-2
J gene: TRBJ2-1
CDR3 DNA: TGTGCCAGCAGCCAACTAGCGGAACACAATGAGCAGTTCTTC
CDR3 protein: CASSQLAEHNEQFF

D gene: NA
clone size: NA
V gene: TRBV28
J gene: TRBJ1-2
CDR3 DNA: TGTGCCAGCACCCTACTAGTCAGCACCCTAGGGGCCACTGGGTATGGCTACACCTTC
CDR3 protein: CASTLLVSTLGATGYGYTF

D gene: NA
clone size: NA
V gene: TRBV20-1
J gene: TRBJ2-7
CDR3 DNA: TGCAGTGCTAGGGCAGGGCGCGAGCAGTACTTC
CDR3 protein: CSARAGREQYF

D gene: NA
clone size: NA
V gene: TRBV28
J gene: TRBJ2-5
CDR3 DNA: TGTGCCAGCAGCAGGGGGGCTTACCTATCTGAGCAGTACTTC
CDR3 protein: CASSRGAYLSEQYF

D gene: NA
clone size: NA
V gene: TRBV28
J gene: TRBJ1-2
CDR3 DNA: TGTGCCAGCAGTTTACCTAATGGAGGGCCATACGGAATCTATGGCTACACCTTC
CDR3 protein: CASSLPNGGPYGIYGYTF

D gene: NA
clone size: NA
V gene: TRBV20-1
J gene: TRBJ2-3
CDR3 DNA: TGCAGTGCTACTATCCCGCGGGGGCCAGATACGCAGTATTTT
CDR3 protein: CSATIPRGPDTQYF

D gene: TRBD1
clone size: few
V gene: TRBV12-3/TRBV12-4
J gene: TRBJ2-3
CDR3 DNA: TGTGCCAGCAGTGTAGGGGGCTTTGGTACGCAGTATTTT
CDR3 protein: CASSVGGFGTQYF

D gene: NA
clone size: NA
V gene: TRBV4-2
J gene: TRBJ1-2
CDR3 DNA: TGTGCCAGCAGCCAATCACTGCTATCCTATGGCTACACCTTC
CDR3 protein: CASSQSLLSYGYTF

D gene: TRBD1
clone size: NA
V gene: TRBV29-1
J gene: TRBJ1-1
CDR3 DNA: TGCAGCGTTGAGTACAGGGGAGGAACTGAAGCTTTCTTT
CDR3 protein: CSVEYRGGTEAFF

D gene: NA
clone size: few
V gene: TRBV6-2/TRBV6-3
J gene: TRBJ2-4
CDR3 DNA: TGTGCCAGCAGTTACCCGCGGAGCACCCGCAAAAACATTCAGTACTTC
CDR3 protein: CASSYPRSTRKNIQYF

D gene: NA
clone size: NA
V gene: TRBV6-2/TRBV6-3
J gene: TRBJ2-1
CDR3 DNA: TGTGCCAGCAGTTACGGTCGCTCCTACAATGAGCAGTTCTTC
CDR3 protein: CASSYGRSYNEQFF

D gene: TRBD1
clone size: few
V gene: TRBV4-1
J gene: TRBJ1-2
CDR3 DNA: TGCGCCAGCAGCCCTCCCCTGCCAAAGACAGGGACCAAAGGGTATGGCTACACCTTC
CDR3 protein: CASSPPLPKTGTKGYGYTF

D gene: NA
clone size: NA
V gene: TRBV20-1
J gene: TRBJ2-7
CDR3 DNA: TGCAGTGCTAGAACAGCCGGAGGACTCTACGAGCAGTACTTC
CDR3 protein: CSARTAGGLYEQYF

D gene: NA
clone size: NA
V gene: TRBV7-6
J gene: TRBJ1-5
CDR3 DNA: TGTGCCAGCAGCCCCACCCGACAGGCCCCCTATAGCAATCAGCCCCAGCATTTT
CDR3 protein: CASSPTRQAPYSNQPQHF

D gene: NA
clone size: NA
V gene: TRBV20-1
J gene: TRBJ2-1
CDR3 DNA: TGCAGTGCTCCTAGGAGTCGGCAGTTCTTC
CDR3 protein: CSAPRSRQFF